The T cell receptor beta chain under discussion was sequenced for a study of identifying expanded T cells in peripheral blood. Study-wide results and limits: Technical replicates showed around 1.2 changed clones; approximately two weeks about 16; four weeks 19. Across healthy donors, higher total template counts meant significantly greater roughly 2-week count variance.

Sequencing used immunoSEQ multiplex PCR; TCRdb keeps in-frame clones, though not all of them. Among 120,000 or so clones listed, more than 75% were seen once. V shed 5 bases and J shed 1 base, with 20 bases lying between them. Looked up from germline, CDR1 is SGHTA and CDR2 is FQGNSA. There are 17 residues in the CDR3. Points on this clone: Its antigen is not identified.

Collection occurred without any documented infections or immune events in donors. The sequence was obtained from a person aged 18 to 75 in good health. The sequenced material came from blood. J is TRBJ2-5 and V is TRBV7-2; D not resolved. The CDR3 spells CASSPSRTLRSQETQYF. The CDR3 DNA reads TGTGCCAGCAGCCCCTCTCGGACCCTCAGATCCCAAGAGACCCAGTACTTC. Based on the CDR3 plus reference TRBV7-2 and TRBJ2-5, the full variable domain is GAGVSQSPSNKVTEKGKDVELRCDPISGHTALYWYRQSLGQGLEFLIYFQGNSAPDKSGLPSDRFSAERTGGSVSTLTIQRTQQEDSAVYLCASSPSRTLRSQETQYFGPGTRLLVL.